A selection of T cell receptor beta chains follows, all from one sample in a study of T cells of healthy individuals. MiXCR, run by TCRdb on the 5' RACE reads, gives a single entry per CDR3 protein. The data hold around 100,000 distinct CDR3 sequences, with around 17% observed a single time. Receptor source: a human donor in good health. Each CDR3 is given with its conserved first and last residue. A D gene is named only where the DNA matches it firmly. Only part of the rows carry a size: once, few, many, or a class if the clone is expanded.

cdr3_nt: TGTGCCAGCTCGTCCCCTAATTCACCCCTCCACTTT
cdr3_aa: CASSSPNSPLHF
v_call: TRBV18
clone_size: many
d_call: -
j_call: TRBJ1-6

cdr3_nt: TGTGCCATCAGTGAACCCGGTGGAAACACTGAAGCTTTCTTT
cdr3_aa: CAISEPGGNTEAFF
v_call: TRBV10-3
clone_size: many
d_call: -
j_call: TRBJ1-1

cdr3_nt: TGCGCCAGCAGCCAAGATAGGAGCGGAAGCTCCTACGAGCAGTACTTC
cdr3_aa: CASSQDRSGSSYEQYF
v_call: TRBV4-3
clone_size: many
d_call: -
j_call: TRBJ2-7

cdr3_nt: TGTGCCAGCAGCTACGATACAGGGTCCGGCTACACCTTC
cdr3_aa: CASSYDTGSGYTF
v_call: TRBV9
clone_size: -
d_call: -
j_call: TRBJ1-2

cdr3_nt: TGTGCCAGCAACCCGCAGGTCTCTGGGGCCAACGTCCTGACTTTC
cdr3_aa: CASNPQVSGANVLTF
v_call: TRBV6-2/TRBV6-3
clone_size: many
d_call: -
j_call: TRBJ2-6

cdr3_nt: TGTGCCAGCAGCCAAACAGGGTCGAAAGAGACCCAGTACTTC
cdr3_aa: CASSQTGSKETQYF
v_call: TRBV7-2
clone_size: -
d_call: -
j_call: TRBJ2-5

cdr3_nt: TGTGCCAGCCCGGCGGGACTAGCAGAAACGATTGCTAGCACAGATACGCAGTATTTT
cdr3_aa: CASPAGLAETIASTDTQYF
v_call: TRBV2
clone_size: -
d_call: TRBD2
j_call: TRBJ2-3

cdr3_nt: TGTGCCAGCACCCCAAGGGGAACTGGGGCCAACGTCCTGACTTTC
cdr3_aa: CASTPRGTGANVLTF
v_call: TRBV25-1
clone_size: few
d_call: -
j_call: TRBJ2-6

cdr3_nt: TGCAGTGCTCGATCCCCCCGGCAGGGGCAGGGCTACACCTTC
cdr3_aa: CSARSPRQGQGYTF
v_call: TRBV20-1
clone_size: -
d_call: -
j_call: TRBJ1-2

cdr3_nt: TGTGCCAGCGCCTACGGCGTGGGGGCAAGGGAGCAGTTCTTC
cdr3_aa: CASAYGVGAREQFF
v_call: TRBV6-5
clone_size: many
d_call: -
j_call: TRBJ2-1

cdr3_nt: TGTGCCAGCAGCTTAGAATCCCAGCCCCAGCATTTT
cdr3_aa: CASSLESQPQHF
v_call: TRBV7-8
clone_size: few
d_call: -
j_call: TRBJ1-5

cdr3_nt: TGTGCCAGCACCCAGGACAGGGGGAGAAATGAGCAGTTCTTC
cdr3_aa: CASTQDRGRNEQFF
v_call: TRBV3-1
clone_size: -
d_call: TRBD1
j_call: TRBJ2-1

cdr3_nt: TGCAGTGCCCACGTGGTGAATACGCAGTATTTT
cdr3_aa: CSAHVVNTQYF
v_call: TRBV20-1
clone_size: many
d_call: -
j_call: TRBJ2-3

cdr3_nt: TGCAGTGCTAGAGACGGACAGGCGCGCTACAATGAGCAGTTCTTC
cdr3_aa: CSARDGQARYNEQFF
v_call: TRBV20-1
clone_size: many
d_call: TRBD1
j_call: TRBJ2-1

cdr3_nt: TGCAGTGCAATAAACCGGGACACCTACGAGCAGTACTTC
cdr3_aa: CSAINRDTYEQYF
v_call: TRBV20-1
clone_size: few
d_call: -
j_call: TRBJ2-7

cdr3_nt: TGCGCCAGTTCGGGACAGATGAACACTGAAGCTTTCTTT
cdr3_aa: CASSGQMNTEAFF
v_call: TRBV5-1
clone_size: -
d_call: TRBD1
j_call: TRBJ1-1

cdr3_nt: TGTGCCAGCAGTCAGACGGGGCAGAACTATGGCTACACCTTC
cdr3_aa: CASSQTGQNYGYTF
v_call: TRBV4-2
clone_size: -
d_call: -
j_call: TRBJ1-2

cdr3_nt: TGTGCCAGCAGACCACGGACGAACACCGGGGAGCTGTTTTTT
cdr3_aa: CASRPRTNTGELFF
v_call: TRBV6-5
clone_size: -
d_call: -
j_call: TRBJ2-2

cdr3_nt: TGTGCCAGCAGCGGGGGCCAAGAGACCCAGTACTTC
cdr3_aa: CASSGGQETQYF
v_call: TRBV2
clone_size: few
d_call: -
j_call: TRBJ2-5

cdr3_nt: TGCGCCAGCAGCTTGCCCGAGCGGGGCGCCTACGAGCAGTACTTC
cdr3_aa: CASSLPERGAYEQYF
v_call: TRBV5-1
clone_size: many
d_call: TRBD2
j_call: TRBJ2-7

cdr3_nt: TGCAGCGTTGCTAGCGGGAGTCGCGAGCAGTACTTC
cdr3_aa: CSVASGSREQYF
v_call: TRBV29-1
clone_size: few
d_call: TRBD2
j_call: TRBJ2-7

cdr3_nt: TGTGCCAGCAGCCCGGGGTTCTTC
cdr3_aa: CASSPGFF
v_call: TRBV7-9
clone_size: many
d_call: -
j_call: TRBJ2-1

cdr3_nt: TGTGCCAGCAGTTACACAGGGACAGATAACTATGGCTACACCTTC
cdr3_aa: CASSYTGTDNYGYTF
v_call: TRBV6-6
clone_size: many
d_call: TRBD1
j_call: TRBJ1-2

cdr3_nt: TGTGCCACCACAGGAAATCCCTACGAGCAGTACTTC
cdr3_aa: CATTGNPYEQYF
v_call: TRBV28
clone_size: few
d_call: -
j_call: TRBJ2-7

cdr3_nt: TGTGCCAGCAGTCCAAACGGGGACTTGTGGGTGAAGCAGTACTTC
cdr3_aa: CASSPNGDLWVKQYF
v_call: TRBV6-2/TRBV6-3
clone_size: few
d_call: -
j_call: TRBJ2-7

cdr3_nt: TGTGCCAGCAGTTTACAGCGGGGGCGTGATACGCAGTATTTT
cdr3_aa: CASSLQRGRDTQYF
v_call: TRBV12-3/TRBV12-4
clone_size: many
d_call: TRBD2
j_call: TRBJ2-3

cdr3_nt: TGTGCCAGCAGTTTACAAAACTCTGGAAACACCATATATTTT
cdr3_aa: CASSLQNSGNTIYF
v_call: TRBV28
clone_size: -
d_call: -
j_call: TRBJ1-3

cdr3_nt: TGCAGTGCTAAGTTTAGTCCCGTTAACCAAGAGACCCAGTACTTC
cdr3_aa: CSAKFSPVNQETQYF
v_call: TRBV20-1
clone_size: -
d_call: -
j_call: TRBJ2-5

cdr3_nt: TGTGCCAGCACTACCGATCCAGGGGGCGATTCACCCCTCCACTTT
cdr3_aa: CASTTDPGGDSPLHF
v_call: TRBV7-9
clone_size: few
d_call: TRBD1
j_call: TRBJ1-6

cdr3_nt: TGTGCCAGCAGTTACGACAGCGTCATGAACACTGAAGCTTTCTTT
cdr3_aa: CASSYDSVMNTEAFF
v_call: TRBV6-5
clone_size: -
d_call: -
j_call: TRBJ1-1

cdr3_nt: TGCAGTGCCTCCCGCTTTACCGGCTTGAACACTGAAGCTTTCTTT
cdr3_aa: CSASRFTGLNTEAFF
v_call: TRBV20-1
clone_size: few
d_call: -
j_call: TRBJ1-1

cdr3_nt: TGCGCCAGCAGCCCAAGGACAGGGAACTACCAAGAGACCCAGTACTTC
cdr3_aa: CASSPRTGNYQETQYF
v_call: TRBV5-1
clone_size: many
d_call: TRBD1
j_call: TRBJ2-5

cdr3_nt: TGTGCCAGCAGTTACCGCCCGTCCCGAGGGTTTTTGAACACTGAAGCTTTCTTT
cdr3_aa: CASSYRPSRGFLNTEAFF
v_call: TRBV6-2/TRBV6-3
clone_size: few
d_call: -
j_call: TRBJ1-1

cdr3_nt: TGTGCCAGCAGCTTAGTCACCCCTAGCGATGGCGGGGAGCTGTTTTTT
cdr3_aa: CASSLVTPSDGGELFF
v_call: TRBV11-3
clone_size: few
d_call: -
j_call: TRBJ2-2

cdr3_nt: TGTGCCAGCAGCCGAGGGGGGGGCAATCAGCCCCAGCATTTT
cdr3_aa: CASSRGGGNQPQHF
v_call: TRBV28
clone_size: -
d_call: -
j_call: TRBJ1-5

cdr3_nt: TGTGCCAGCAGCGTAGACCCAGCTAGCACAGATACGCAGTATTTT
cdr3_aa: CASSVDPASTDTQYF
v_call: TRBV9
clone_size: -
d_call: -
j_call: TRBJ2-3

cdr3_nt: TGTGCCAGCAGAGATGCACGATCTGAAAAACTGTTTTTT
cdr3_aa: CASRDARSEKLFF
v_call: TRBV27
clone_size: few
d_call: -
j_call: TRBJ1-4

cdr3_nt: TGTGCCAGCAGTTCCGGACAGGGCAAACGAATGAACACTGAAGCTTTCTTT
cdr3_aa: CASSSGQGKRMNTEAFF
v_call: TRBV12-3/TRBV12-4
clone_size: -
d_call: TRBD1
j_call: TRBJ1-1

cdr3_nt: TGTGCCAGCAGCCGGGAAACGGGAGAGCAGTACTTC
cdr3_aa: CASSRETGEQYF
v_call: TRBV9
clone_size: -
d_call: -
j_call: TRBJ2-7

cdr3_nt: TGTGCCAGCAGCCCCCGGACAGGGGACACCGGGGAGCTGTTTTTT
cdr3_aa: CASSPRTGDTGELFF
v_call: TRBV7-6
clone_size: -
d_call: TRBD1
j_call: TRBJ2-2

cdr3_nt: TGTGCCAGCAGTTTATGGGCAAAATTTGAAAAACTGTTTTTT
cdr3_aa: CASSLWAKFEKLFF
v_call: TRBV28
clone_size: many
d_call: -
j_call: TRBJ1-4

cdr3_nt: TGTGCCAGCACCGGGTGGAGAACAGAAAAACTGTTTTTT
cdr3_aa: CASTGWRTEKLFF
v_call: TRBV28
clone_size: -
d_call: -
j_call: TRBJ1-4

cdr3_nt: TGTGCCAGCAGTATTACGACAAGGGGCTACAATGAGCAGTTCTTC
cdr3_aa: CASSITTRGYNEQFF
v_call: TRBV28
clone_size: -
d_call: -
j_call: TRBJ2-1

cdr3_nt: TGTGCCAGCAGCTTCAGGGGTCAGCCCCAGCATTTT
cdr3_aa: CASSFRGQPQHF
v_call: TRBV3-1
clone_size: many
d_call: -
j_call: TRBJ1-5

cdr3_nt: TGTGCCAGCAGCGTCACTCTTACCCAAGAGACCCAGTACTTC
cdr3_aa: CASSVTLTQETQYF
v_call: TRBV11-2
clone_size: few
d_call: -
j_call: TRBJ2-5

cdr3_nt: TGTGCCAGCTCCTTCGGACAACGGAAGGGCGCCTACGAGCAGTACTTC
cdr3_aa: CASSFGQRKGAYEQYF
v_call: TRBV12-3/TRBV12-4
clone_size: -
d_call: -
j_call: TRBJ2-7

cdr3_nt: TGTGCCTGGAGTTTTGGGCAGGGTGGCAATGAGCAGTTCTTC
cdr3_aa: CAWSFGQGGNEQFF
v_call: TRBV30
clone_size: -
d_call: -
j_call: TRBJ2-1

cdr3_nt: TGTGCCAGCAGTCCACAGGGATCAGATACGCAGTATTTT
cdr3_aa: CASSPQGSDTQYF
v_call: TRBV28
clone_size: few
d_call: -
j_call: TRBJ2-3

cdr3_nt: TGCAGCGTTGAAAAGTTTGGGACCGGCTACACCGGGGAGCTGTTTTTT
cdr3_aa: CSVEKFGTGYTGELFF
v_call: TRBV29-1
clone_size: few
d_call: -
j_call: TRBJ2-2

cdr3_nt: TGTGCCAGCAGTTTCCCCCACCAGGGATATAATTCACCCCTCCACTTT
cdr3_aa: CASSFPHQGYNSPLHF
v_call: TRBV28
clone_size: -
d_call: -
j_call: TRBJ1-6